This T cell receptor beta chain emerged from a study of CD8 T cells in Susac syndrome. The CDR3 has 16 residues. The V end lost 6 bases, the J end lost 7 bases, and 24 bases lay between the germline ends. TCR beta from blood CD8+ and CD4+ T cells was sequenced. Negative isolation yielded the CD8+ and CD4+ T cells, while FACS enriched the TEMRA cells. Random-hexamer reverse transcription was applied to roughly 0.5 to 1 ug RNA. Amplification of TCR beta CDR3 across 54 Vbeta and 13 Jbeta was performed with immunoSEQ multiplex PCR. TCRdb used MiXCR to reprocess the immunoSEQ multiplex PCR reads, holding one entry per CDR3 protein. The sample holds tens of thousands of distinct CDR3 sequences, approximately 94% seen once.

Sequences were obtained from CD8+ T cells from PBMCs. This chain uses TRBV12-3 or TRBV12-4 with TRBJ1-2; tentative D call: TRBD1 (5 bases). The receptor comes from a human donor with multiple sclerosis. CDR3 residues: CASSFLPVATETGYTF. In DNA, the CDR3 is TGTGCCAGCAGCTTCCTCCCCGTAGCGACAGAGACTGGCTACACCTTC.